This T cell receptor (beta chain) was retrieved from a study of shared clonotypes between healthy human individuals. Only CD45RO-negative cells positively selected for CCR7 counted as naive CD8 cells, so terminally differentiated effector memory CD45RA+ cells were excluded. At a deep level, the assay was run. The protocol was immunoSEQ multiplex PCR, while the TCRdb copy is restricted to in-frame clones and leaves out a portion. The sample holds hundreds of thousands of clones; approximately 96% are singletons and the top ten take about 0.12%. The origin of this receptor is a woman aged 25 to 39 in good health. The sample comprised naive CD8+ T cells sorted from blood.

CDR3 residues: CASSVGLAGEEYEQYF. The CDR3 DNA follows: TGTGCCAGCAGCGTGGGACTAGCGGGAGAGGAGTACGAGCAGTACTTC. The V call is TRBV7-2, the J call TRBJ2-7, with 14 bases aligning to TRBD2. J lost 4 bases, V lost 5 bases, and 7 bases had no gene match. Germline lookup yields CDR1 SGHTA and CDR2 FQGNSA. The length of the CDR3 is 16 residues.